This record looks at one T cell receptor (beta chain) sequence and its context. As yet, its antigen is unknown. This record belongs to a study of identical twins. Study conclusions and caveats: For cord blood, abundant beta clonotypes had fewer insertions, unlike memory repertoires, which showed none.

Trimming removed 0 bases at V and 0 bases at J, with 15 bases between. The CDR3 covers 17 residues. It was template switching that added a universal primer site, and there were unique molecular identifiers on the cDNA. TCRdb redid the calling of the 5' RACE reads with MiXCR, one entry per CDR3 protein. In the table there are 400,000 to 500,000 distinct CDR3 sequences, 14% of which are singletons. The data were also submitted as part of a second study, on yellow fever vaccine responses in identical twins.

The source material was CD4+ T cells sorted from blood. This sequence was found in a woman aged 18-30 years in good health. The V and J genes are TRBV12-3 or TRBV12-4 and TRBJ2-7; tentatively, D is TRBD1 (5 bases). CDR3 DNA sequence: TGTGCCAGCAGTTTAGCTAGGGGCAGCGAGAGCTCCTACGAGCAGTACTTC. It encodes CASSLARGSESSYEQYF.